The source of this TCR beta chain is a study of cytomegalovirus exposure and HLA in healthy donors. Findings of the study overall: Earlier analysis found most TCR beta V segments productive about 87% or about 30% of the time. Sequences of the TCR beta chain were said to predict the HLA-A and HLA-B alleles of most subjects accurately. Using the classifier, cytomegalovirus status was reportedly diagnosed with high specificity and sensitivity.

The PCR had 60 Vbeta and 13 Jbeta primers. Sequencing was performed with immunoSEQ multiplex PCR; in TCRdb, only in-frame clones are kept and a portion is missing. The table shows 110,000 to 150,000 clones, with about 8.9% occurring only once. This clone was seen a handful of times. Its antigen is not identified. This CDR3 has 16 residues. J lost 3 bases, V lost 0 bases, and 6 bases had no gene match. Donors sampled were nominally healthy, though unrecorded immune exposures were likely. The V gene is TRBV5-3, the J gene TRBJ1-5; 7 bases match TRBD1. TRBV5-3 is labeled an ORF, and its function is uncertain. Sequences were obtained from PBMCs. The TCR originated in a man aged 50 to 59 in good health and CMV-seronegative. CDR3: CARSLVSGTDNQPQHF. Written as DNA, the CDR3 is TGTGCCAGAAGCTTGGTATCCGGGACAGACAATCAGCCCCAGCATTTT.